The 7 T cell receptor beta chains given below trace back to one sample, sequenced in a study of cytomegalovirus exposure and HLA in healthy donors. TCRdb's table, derived via immunoSEQ multiplex PCR, lists solely in-frame clones and lacks some. The sample includes about 330,000 clones, 86% of them seen just once. Sample: PBMCs. The receptors here all came from a woman between 18 and 29 years old in good health and CMV-seronegative.

This clone was counted a few times. This rearrangement joins TRBV29-1 to TRBJ1-2; TRBD1 might be the D (5 bases). Germline lookup yields CDR1 SQVTM and CDR2 ANQGSEA. The CDR3 totals 14 residues. The V end lost 1 base, the J end lost 4 bases, and 13 bases lay between the germline ends. The DNA for the CDR3 is TGCAGCGTTGAAGTCGGTGGGGCAGGCTATGGCTACACCTTC. Translation: CSVEVGGAGYGYTF. The complete variable domain, with remaining parts taken from reference TRBV29-1 and TRBJ1-2, reads SAVISQKPSRDICQRGTSLTIQCQVDSQVTMMFWYRQQPGQSLTLIATANQGSEATYESGFVIDKFPISRPNLTFSTLTVSNMSPEDSSIYLCSVEVGGAGYGYTFGSGTRLTVV.

This chain connects TRBV23-1 to TRBJ1-2; the D is unclear. Being an ORF, TRBV23-1 has a function that is uncertain. CDR3 length equals 14 residues. V was trimmed by 6 bases and J by 7 bases, leaving 18 bases between them. CDR3 DNA: TGCGCCAGCAGATCGGGTAGGGTTGCGGGTGGCTACACCTTC. Translation gives CASRSGRVAGGYTF.

This sequence joins TRBV27 and TRBJ1-1; D uncertain. The CDR3 has 14 residues. Between the trimmed V and J ends, which lost 7 bases and 5 bases, there was a span of 17 bases. The germline V gene has CDR1 MNHEY and CDR2 SMNVEV (reference sequence). CDR3: CASTNRRLGTEAFF. In DNA form, the CDR3 reads TGTGCCAGCACCAATCGAAGACTCGGGACTGAAGCTTTCTTT.

The chain joins TRBV5-6 to TRBJ2-7; no clear D gene. V dropped 4 bases and J dropped 5 bases, with 10 bases sitting between them. The CDR3 runs 12 residues. CDR1 is SGHDT, CDR2 YYEEEE, per germline. The CDR3 loop reads CASSLIPDEQYF. The CDR3 nucleotides are TGTGCCAGCAGCCTGATCCCGGACGAGCAGTACTTC. The variable domain in full, with the rest retrieved from reference TRBV5-6 and TRBJ2-7, is DAGVTQSPTHLIKTRGQQVTLRCSPKSGHDTVSWYQQALGQGPQFIFQYYEEEERQRGNFPDRFSGHQFPNYSSELNVNALLLGDSALYLCASSLIPDEQYFGPGTRLTVT.

The rearrangement uses TRBV7-9 and TRBJ1-1, with TRBD1 matching 8 bases. Germline loops: CDR1 SEHNR, CDR2 FQNEAQ (reference sequence). V dropped 8 bases and J dropped 4; count of bases not matched to a gene: 6. The CDR3 is 13 amino acids. DNA for the CDR3: TGTGCCAGCGACGCTACAGGGGGCACTGAAGCTTTCTTT. It is translated as CASDATGGTEAFF.

The chain joins TRBV9 to TRBJ2-7, with D maybe TRBD2 (6 bases). The CDR3 extends over 18 amino acids. From germline, CDR1 is SGDLS and CDR2 YYNGEE. V dropped 3 bases and J dropped 0 bases, with 22 bases sitting between them. CDR3 protein: CASSEGTLPGRISYEQYF. The CDR3 DNA follows: TGTGCCAGCAGCGAAGGGACTCTTCCAGGTCGCATCTCCTACGAGCAGTACTTC.

The genes are TRBV20-1 and TRBJ1-1; no clear D. Germline values: CDR1 DFQATT, CDR2 SNEGSKA (reference sequence). This CDR3 contains 11 residues. Trimming left V 5 bases short and J 1 base short, with 5 bases between. The CDR3 protein is CSAERNTEAFF. DNA for the CDR3: TGCAGTGCTGAGAGGAACACTGAAGCTTTCTTT.